A single sample is the source of the 18 T cell receptor beta chains below, sequenced in a study of beta chain features in type 1 diabetes. Sequencing targeted expressed TCRB transcripts, as all isolated RNA had been reverse transcribed. Sequencing used immunoSEQ multiplex PCR; TCRdb keeps in-frame clones, though not all of them. The profile shows about 110,000 clones, under 40% of them singletons. Sample: stem cell memory CD4+ T cells from blood. The receptor source for this set is a woman aged 18-29 years in good health.

The chain recombines TRBV7-9 with TRBJ2-7; D is perhaps TRBD2 (5 bases). Trimming removed 5 bases at V and 1 base at J, with 12 bases between. The CDR3 is made up of 14 amino acids. Per the germline V gene, CDR1 is SEHNR and CDR2 is FQNEAQ (reference sequence). The DNA for the CDR3 is TGTGCCAGCAGCAAGACGGACTGGTCCTACGAGCAGTACTTC. It codes for CASSKTDWSYEQYF.

This chain links TRBV28 with TRBJ2-7, with D possibly TRBD1 on 6 matching bases. Trimming stripped 6 bases from V and 3 bases from J, with 15 bases between. Germline V lookup: CDR1 MDHEN, CDR2 SYDVKM. This CDR3 contains 14 residues. In DNA form, the CDR3 reads TGTGCCAGCAGCCGGGACACCTCCTTCTACGAGCAGTACTTC. This translates into CASSRDTSFYEQYF.

This clone was picked up a small number of times. The genes are TRBV4-2 and TRBJ2-2, with 8 bases matching TRBD2. Germline values: CDR1 LGHNA, CDR2 YNFKEQ. V lost 3 bases, J lost 5 bases, and 8 bases stayed unmatched. The CDR3 totals 16 residues. As DNA, the CDR3 is TGTGCCAGCAGCCAGAGAGCGGGAGTGGGAACCGGGGAGCTGTTTTTT. Translating it yields CASSQRAGVGTGELFF.

The CDR3 sequence: CASSVPRTNEQFF. CDR3 bases: TGTGCCAGCAGTGTGCCTAGGACTAATGAGCAGTTCTTC. The chain employs TRBV27 and TRBJ2-1; maybe TRBD2 (5 bases). V was shortened by 5 bases and J by 7 bases, with 12 bases between the two germline ends. Germline V gene lookup returns CDR1 MNHEY and CDR2 SMNVEV (reference sequence). CDR3 size: 13 residues.

This chain connects TRBV18 to TRBJ2-7, with D maybe TRBD2 (5 bases). The germline CDR1 and CDR2 sequences are KGHSH and LQKENI. V was shortened by 6 bases and J by 0 bases, with 21 bases between the two germline ends. The CDR3 consists of 17 residues. CDR3 in amino acids: CASSPPLTSGLSYEQYF. The CDR3 nucleotides are TGTGCCAGCTCGCCGCCGTTGACCAGCGGACTCTCCTACGAGCAGTACTTC.

This clone was seen more than once but under ten times. V usage is TRBV18 and J usage is TRBJ2-1; 8 nucleotides agree with TRBD2. Per the germline V gene, CDR1 is KGHSH and CDR2 is LQKENI. CDR3 length equals 19 residues. The V segment lost 3 bases and the J segment 5 bases; nucleotides outside the gene matches: 18. The CDR3 region has the DNA TGTGCCAGCTCACCGTTTCCTAGCGGGTATAAAGGGGCGGACAATGAGCAGTTCTTC. Its protein is CASSPFPSGYKGADNEQFF.

This clone was observed a few times. The rearrangement links TRBV10-3 to TRBJ1-2; D unresolved. Germline-derived CDR1 and CDR2 are ENHRY and SYGVKD. Trimming removed 11 bases from V and 1 base from J, with 11 bases in between. The CDR3 loop spans 12 amino acids. CDR3 in DNA: TGTGCCGTCGACCGGGTTAACTATGGCTACACCTTC. It yields the protein CAVDRVNYGYTF.

The J gene is TRBJ2-3, the V gene TRBV5-1; TRBD2 is a possible D gene (5 bases). Germline CDR1 is SGHRS and CDR2 is YFSETQ. The CDR3 length is 14 residues. The V end was cut by 0 bases, the J end by 4 bases, with 9 bases between. The CDR3 DNA is TGCGCCAGCAGCTTGGAGGGAGTCGCAGATACGCAGTATTTT. Translating gives CASSLEGVADTQYF.

This clone occurred a few times. This chain links TRBV27 with TRBJ1-2; the D gene is possibly TRBD1 (5 bases). The germline V gene has CDR1 MNHEY and CDR2 SMNVEV (reference sequence). This CDR3 region has 12 residues. Trimming cost V 2 bases and J 4 bases, with 5 bases left between them. CDR3 amino acids: CASSLRGYGYTF. In DNA form, the CDR3 reads TGTGCCAGCAGTTTAAGGGGCTATGGCTACACCTTC.

This sequence joins TRBV11-2 and TRBJ2-1; 9 bases align to TRBD2. This CDR3 has 15 residues. Trimming cost V 3 bases and J 7 bases; bases outside gene matches: 7. The V gene's germline CDR1 is SGHAT and CDR2 FQNNGV. CDR3 region: CASSFRASGKNEQFF. The DNA of the CDR3 is TGTGCCAGCAGCTTTAGGGCTAGCGGGAAGAATGAGCAGTTCTTC.

In its sample, this clone was seen once. The CDR3 region is CASSFDRRYGYTF. The CDR3 DNA reads TGTGCCAGCAGTTTCGACAGGCGATATGGCTACACCTTC. V is TRBV28 and J is TRBJ1-2; TRBD1 might be the D (6 bases). Germline assignment: CDR1 MDHEN and CDR2 SYDVKM. The V and J ends lost 3 bases and 5 bases respectively, with 10 bases between them. The CDR3 totals 13 residues.

This clone was counted between two and nine times. The J gene is TRBJ2-6, the V gene TRBV11-2; 9 nucleotides line up with TRBD2. V lost 2 bases to trimming and J lost 0 bases; unmatched junction nucleotides: 5. Germline CDR1 is SGHAT and CDR2 is FQNNGV. This CDR3 has 18 residues. The CDR3: CASSLLASGISGANVLTF. CDR3 DNA sequence: TGTGCCAGCAGCTTACTGGCTAGCGGGATCTCTGGGGCCAACGTCCTGACTTTC.

This chain joins TRBV5-1 and TRBJ2-1, with 10 bases matching TRBD1. Looked up from germline, CDR1 is SGHRS and CDR2 is YFSETQ. V shed 6 bases and J 6 bases; nucleotides not matched to a gene: 12. The CDR3 consists of 16 residues. Here the CDR3 reads CASTGQGGLLVNEQFF. CDR3 DNA: TGCGCCAGCACCGGACAGGGGGGGCTCTTAGTCAATGAGCAGTTCTTC.

In nucleotides, the CDR3 is TGTGCCAGCAGTGGCAGGGGGCAGGCGGGCCCGCACACTGAAGCTTTCTTT. Translating it yields CASSGRGQAGPHTEAFF. This sequence joins TRBV2 and TRBJ1-1; 8 bases fit TRBD1. The CDR3 runs to 17 residues. Germline CDR1 SNHLY, CDR2 FYNNEI. After removal of 4 bases from V and 3 bases from J, the junction contained 13 bases not matched to a gene.

V gene TRBV4-2 combines with J gene TRBJ2-7; tentatively, D is TRBD1 (5 bases). The CDR3 is made up of 13 amino acids. V was pared by 2 bases and J by 3 bases, with 8 bases between. Germline assignment: CDR1 LGHNA and CDR2 YNFKEQ. Written as DNA, the CDR3 is TGTGCCAGCAGCCAAACAGGATTCTACGAGCAGTACTTC. Amino acids: CASSQTGFYEQYF.

The count of this clone is one. This chain connects TRBV5-1 to TRBJ1-1; 8 bases agree with TRBD1. J gave up 5 bases and V 5 bases, and 5 bases lay outside the gene matches. Germline V gives CDR1 SGHRS, CDR2 YFSETQ. The CDR3 runs 13 residues. For the CDR3, the DNA is TGCGCCAGCAGTCGACAGGGGTGGACTGAAGCTTTCTTT. Translated, it gives CASSRQGWTEAFF.

This clone was counted at least ten times. The chain links TRBV30 to TRBJ2-4, with D tentatively TRBD1 (7 bases). Trimming left V 0 bases short and J 7 bases short, with 10 bases between. The CDR3 length is 13 residues. Germline assignment: CDR1 GTSNPN and CDR2 SVGIG (reference sequence). The CDR3 protein is CAWSVQGRNIQYF. The DNA for the CDR3 is TGTGCCTGGAGTGTACAGGGGAGGAACATTCAGTACTTC.

The V gene is TRBV7-2, the J gene TRBJ1-5; D is unresolved. Germline CDR1 is SGHTA and CDR2 is FQGNSA. The CDR3 covers 14 residues. V was shortened by 4 bases and J by 5 bases, with 12 bases between the two germline ends. In DNA, the CDR3 is TGTGCCAGCAGCTGGACGCCGGGGTATCAGCCCCAGCATTTT. The encoded protein is CASSWTPGYQPQHF.